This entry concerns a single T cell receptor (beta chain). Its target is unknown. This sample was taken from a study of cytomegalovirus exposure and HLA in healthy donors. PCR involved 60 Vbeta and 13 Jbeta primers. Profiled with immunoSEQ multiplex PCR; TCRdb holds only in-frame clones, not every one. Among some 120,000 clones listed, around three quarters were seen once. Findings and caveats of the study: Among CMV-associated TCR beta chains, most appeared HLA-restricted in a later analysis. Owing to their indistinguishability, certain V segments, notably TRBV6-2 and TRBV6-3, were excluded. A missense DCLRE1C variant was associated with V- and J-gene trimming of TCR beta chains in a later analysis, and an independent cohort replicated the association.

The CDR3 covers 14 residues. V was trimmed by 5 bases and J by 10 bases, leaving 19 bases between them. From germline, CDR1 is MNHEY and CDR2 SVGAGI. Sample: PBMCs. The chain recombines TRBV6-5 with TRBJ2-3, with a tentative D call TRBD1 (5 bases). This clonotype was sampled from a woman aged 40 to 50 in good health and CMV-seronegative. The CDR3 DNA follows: TGTGCCAGCAGTACTCTGGACGCACAAGGGGCGCAGTATTTT. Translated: CASSTLDAQGAQYF.